The 30 T cell receptor beta chains below come from one sample, sequenced in a study of human T cells and chemical hapten exposure. Time point of the sample: patch test 2, 6 weeks after DPC sensitization. Treatment in this sample: therapeutic diphenylcyclopropenone sensitization with weekly scalp DPC. TCRdb passed the RACE reads through MiXCR, listing each CDR3 protein once. Among 89,000 or so distinct CDR3 sequences, 6.6% were seen once, and the ten largest hold about 1.5%. The specimen comprised whole blood, sampled in connection with sensitization to the hapten diphenylcyclopropenone (DPC). The receptors come from a woman under 40 with alopecia areata. Some clones in this sample may be carry-over from other donors' samples.

In this sample, this clonotype turned up many times. The genes are TRBV20-1 and TRBJ2-5, with D perhaps matching TRBD1 (6 bases). The CDR3 is 12 amino acids. The germline gives CDR1 DFQATT, CDR2 SNEGSKA (reference sequence). Trimming left V 2 bases short and J 5 bases short, with 9 bases between. The CDR3 bases are TGCAGTGCTAGACTGGGGGCCGAGACCCAGTACTTC. Its translation is CSARLGAETQYF.

This clonotype was recorded many times. This rearrangement joins TRBV7-6 to TRBJ1-4, with D perhaps TRBD1 (5 bases). Germline V lookup: CDR1 SGHVS, CDR2 FNYEAQ. The CDR3 covers 17 residues. V lost 3 bases to trimming and J lost 0 bases, with 14 bases between them. CDR3 sequence: CASSFEGLTATNEKLFF. In nucleotides, the CDR3 is TGTGCCAGCAGCTTCGAAGGCCTGACAGCAACTAATGAAAAACTGTTTTTT.

At least ten counts were recorded for this clonotype. CDR3 loop: CASTLGMNTEAFF. The DNA for the CDR3 is TGTGCCAGCACCCTTGGGATGAACACTGAAGCTTTCTTT. The chain employs TRBV12-3 or TRBV12-4 and TRBJ1-1; D is ambiguous. This CDR3 comprises 13 residues. The V end was cut by 7 bases, the J end by 0 bases, with 9 bases between.

This clonotype has a handful of counts. This sequence joins TRBV27 and TRBJ1-5, with D unresolved. The CDR3 length is 12 residues. Germline V lookup: CDR1 MNHEY, CDR2 SMNVEV (reference sequence). V dropped 3 bases and J dropped 5 bases, with 5 bases sitting between them. CDR3: CASSFPDQPQHF. CDR3 sequence (DNA): TGTGCCAGCAGTTTTCCGGATCAGCCCCAGCATTTT.

In this sample, this clonotype turned up many times. The chain employs TRBV12-3 or TRBV12-4 and TRBJ1-1; D not resolved. V was pared by 3 bases and J by 5 bases, with 25 bases between. The CDR3 consists of 18 residues. The CDR3 loop reads CASSLDRSRPGSATEAFF. The CDR3 DNA follows: TGTGCCAGCAGTTTGGATCGATCCAGACCGGGCTCGGCTACTGAAGCTTTCTTT.

The table lists this clonotype with many counts. J is TRBJ2-3 and V is TRBV5-4, with TRBD2 identical over 11 bases. The CDR3 totals 17 residues. V gave up 2 bases and J gave up 1 base; unmatched junction bases: 6. CDR1 is SGHNT, CDR2 YYREEE, per germline (reference sequence). The CDR3: CASSLPLAGARTDTQYF. CDR3 sequence (DNA): TGTGCCAGCAGCTTACCACTAGCGGGGGCCCGCACAGATACGCAGTATTTT.

This clonotype was counted a few times. The rearrangement links TRBV12-3 or TRBV12-4 to TRBJ2-3, with a tentative D call TRBD2 (6 bases). The CDR3 is 13 amino acids. Trimming cost V 4 bases and J 3 bases, with 8 bases left between them. CDR3 coding DNA: TGTGCCAGCAGTTGGGGGACTACAGATACGCAGTATTTT. It is translated as CASSWGTTDTQYF.

The chain is built from TRBV30 and TRBJ1-5, with 7 bases matching TRBD1. The CDR3 length is 13 residues. Germline V lookup: CDR1 GTSNPN, CDR2 SVGIG (reference sequence). V lost 4 bases and J lost 2; bases outside the gene matches: 2. The CDR3 DNA reads as TGTGCCTGGAACAGGGGTCGCAATCAGCCCCAGCATTTT. It codes for CAWNRGRNQPQHF.

This chain uses TRBV12-5 with TRBJ2-2; TRBD1 matches at 8 bases. Germline V gene data show CDR1 as LGHNT and CDR2 as FRNRAP. This CDR3 has 15 residues. V shed 6 bases, J shed 3 bases, and the junction held 6 bases outside the gene matches. CDR3 protein: CASGGDRRDTGELFF. CDR3 sequence (DNA): TGTGCTAGTGGCGGGGACAGGCGGGACACCGGGGAGCTGTTTTTT.

This clonotype was seen ten or more times. This chain joins TRBV15 and TRBJ2-5; 10 bases match TRBD2. CDR3 length: 16 amino acids. Germline V gene lookup returns CDR1 LNHNV and CDR2 YYDKDF (reference sequence). J lost 3 bases, V lost 5 bases, and 9 bases had no gene match. The CDR3, as DNA: TGTGCCACCAGCGGGAAAGGACTAGCGGAAAAAGAGACCCAGTACTTC. The encoded protein is CATSGKGLAEKETQYF.

This clonotype was seen at least ten times. CDR3 sequence: CASSPLDRGPSSTDTQYF. The CDR3 coding sequence is TGTGCCAGCAGTCCTCTTGACAGGGGGCCTTCTAGCACAGATACGCAGTATTTT. This chain uses TRBV6-2 or TRBV6-3 with TRBJ2-3, with 10 bases matching TRBD1. Germline V gives CDR1 MNHEY, CDR2 SVGEGT. The V segment lost 5 bases and the J segment 0 bases; nucleotides outside the gene matches: 11. The CDR3 runs to 18 residues.

There are a few counts of this clonotype. The rearrangement uses TRBV2 and TRBJ2-5; D might be TRBD2 (6 bases). V was trimmed by 8 bases and J by 1 base, leaving 14 bases between them. There are 14 residues in the CDR3. Germline assignment: CDR1 SNHLY and CDR2 FYNNEI. CDR3 amino acids: CASGPRLGQETQYF. The DNA of the CDR3 is TGTGCCAGCGGTCCTCGACTAGGCCAAGAGACCCAGTACTTC.

This clonotype has ten or more counts. This chain connects TRBV7-2 to TRBJ1-2; no clear D gene. Germline CDR1 is SGHTA and CDR2 is FQGNSA. Between the trimmed V and J ends, which lost 8 bases and 3 bases, there was a span of 13 bases. The CDR3 is made up of 13 amino acids. Here the CDR3 DNA reads TGTGCCAGCCGCCCAGGTTTGGACTATGGCTACACCTTC. Its translation is CASRPGLDYGYTF.

The chain recombines TRBV20-1 with TRBJ1-1, with D possibly being TRBD1 (6 bases). With 6 bases removed from V and 7 bases from J, the gap between germline ends came to 9 bases. This CDR3 comprises 10 residues. Germline loops: CDR1 DFQATT, CDR2 SNEGSKA (reference sequence). The CDR3 sequence is CSAPDSEAFF. The CDR3 nucleotides read TGCAGTGCCCCGGACAGTGAAGCTTTCTTT.

The genes are TRBV10-3 and TRBJ2-6; the match to TRBD1 covers 7 bases. Germline assignment: CDR1 ENHRY and CDR2 SYGVKD. The ends lost 5 bases at V and 0 bases at J; junction bases unmatched: 7. The CDR3 loop spans 17 amino acids. For the CDR3, the DNA is TGTGCCATCAGTTACCCGGGACAGAGCTCTGGGGCCAACGTCCTGACTTTC. Translation gives CAISYPGQSSGANVLTF.

This clonotype showed up many times. The rearrangement uses TRBV5-1 and TRBJ1-1; tentative D call: TRBD1 (6 bases). The CDR3 loop spans 14 amino acids. CDR1 is SGHRS, CDR2 YFSETQ, per germline. V shed 9 bases and J shed 5 bases, with 20 bases lying between them. Here the CDR3 DNA reads TGCGCCACCCAACCCACCGCGGGGGCAACTGAAGCTTTCTTT. It encodes CATQPTAGATEAFF.

Ten or more counts support this clonotype. The chain recombines TRBV2 with TRBJ2-5; a weak D match, TRBD1 (7 bases). Germline V gene sequence: CDR1 SNHLY, CDR2 FYNNEI. Trimming removed 7 bases from V and 5 bases from J, with 14 bases in between. CDR3 length: 13 amino acids. CDR3 loop: CASTGPGGETQYF. DNA of the CDR3: TGTGCCAGCACCGGACCAGGGGGGGAGACCCAGTACTTC.

V is TRBV3-1 and J is TRBJ1-1, with TRBD1 as a possible D gene (6 bases). V lost 1 base and J 7 bases, leaving 16 bases between the germline ends. The CDR3 extends over 15 amino acids. Germline V lookup: CDR1 LGHDT, CDR2 YNNKEL (reference sequence). CDR3 in amino acids: CASSQGSNRRGEAFF. The CDR3, as DNA: TGTGCCAGCAGCCAAGGCTCCAATCGCAGGGGTGAAGCTTTCTTT.

This clonotype was counted only a few times. The chain uses TRBV12-3 or TRBV12-4 and TRBJ1-5, with TRBD1 as a possible D gene (5 bases). CDR3 size: 14 residues. Trimming left V 2 bases short and J 1 base short, with 6 bases between. CDR3 nucleotide sequence: TGTGCCAGCAGTTTATGGGGGAGCAATCAGCCCCAGCATTTT. This sequence encodes CASSLWGSNQPQHF.

This chain links TRBV7-2 with TRBJ2-1, with unresolved D. Trimming left V 5 bases short and J 8 bases short, with 10 bases between. There are 12 residues in the CDR3. Germline V gives CDR1 SGHTA, CDR2 FQGNSA. The CDR3 reads CASSQRRDEQFF. The CDR3 DNA is TGTGCCAGCAGCCAAAGACGGGATGAGCAGTTCTTC.

This clonotype was recorded at least ten times. The J gene is TRBJ2-5, the V gene TRBV29-1; TRBD2 matches at 10 bases. V trimming: 6 bases; J trimming: 4 bases; junction bases outside the gene matches: 5. Germline CDR1 and CDR2: SQVTM and ANQGSEA. CDR3 length equals 13 residues. For the CDR3, the DNA is TGCAGCGTGAGGGCTAGCGGGAGAGAGACCCAGTACTTC. Protein: CSVRASGRETQYF.

This clonotype was recorded many times. The J gene is TRBJ1-2, the V gene TRBV20-1, with D hard to call. The CDR3 runs to 15 residues. The V end lost 1 base, the J end lost 0 bases, and 12 bases lay between the germline ends. CDR1 DFQATT and CDR2 SNEGSKA come from the germline V gene (reference sequence). Here the CDR3 DNA reads TGCAGTGCTAGAGTTATCGGCGTCGCTAACTATGGCTACACCTTC. This gives the protein CSARVIGVANYGYTF.

In this sample, this clonotype turned up many times. The rearrangement links TRBV15 to TRBJ1-3; the match to TRBD1 covers 9 bases. V lost 2 bases and J lost 3; bases outside the gene matches: 5. This CDR3 region has 16 residues. CDR1 is LNHNV, CDR2 YYDKDF, per germline (reference sequence). CDR3 sequence reads: CATSRKGQGGGNTIYF. The CDR3 coding sequence is TGTGCCACCAGCAGAAAGGGACAGGGAGGTGGAAACACCATATATTTT.

Many counts were recorded for this clonotype. The chain links TRBV7-9 to TRBJ1-1; the D is unclear. Germline CDR1 is SEHNR and CDR2 is FQNEAQ (reference sequence). The CDR3 runs to 15 residues. V shed 1 base and J shed 0 bases, with 9 bases lying between them. The CDR3 DNA follows: TGTGCCAGCAGCTTAGAGGCAAGCATGAACACTGAAGCTTTCTTT. This codes for CASSLEASMNTEAFF.

At least ten counts were recorded for this clonotype. This rearrangement joins TRBV7-9 to TRBJ2-2, with 7 bases that match TRBD1. This CDR3 spans 17 amino acids. The V gene end was trimmed by 5 bases and the J gene end by 1 base; junction bases not matched to a gene: 10. CDR1 is SEHNR and CDR2 is FQNEAQ in the germline V gene (reference sequence). CDR3 protein: CASSHQTGDWNTGELFF. CDR3 nucleotides: TGTGCCAGCAGCCACCAAACAGGGGATTGGAACACCGGGGAGCTGTTTTTT.

This clonotype was seen more than once but under ten times. The rearrangement uses TRBV9 and TRBJ2-1, with 11 bases matching TRBD1. J gave up 8 bases and V 0 bases, and 13 bases lay outside the gene matches. Per germline, CDR1 SGDLS and CDR2 YYNGEE. This CDR3 spans 18 amino acids. The CDR3 loop reads CASSVGTNRDRGEDEQFF. The DNA for the CDR3 is TGTGCCAGCAGCGTAGGAACCAACCGGGACAGGGGGGAGGATGAGCAGTTCTTC.

The genes are TRBV7-9 and TRBJ1-2; D call uncertain. V dropped 1 base and J dropped 4 bases, with 7 bases sitting between them. Germline-derived CDR1 and CDR2 are SEHNR and FQNEAQ (reference sequence). The CDR3 consists of 13 residues. CDR3 coding DNA: TGTGCCAGCAGCTTAGTAAGTGGCTATGGCTACACCTTC. It is translated as CASSLVSGYGYTF.

This chain links TRBV10-3 with TRBJ1-5; tentatively, D is TRBD1 (5 bases). Germline-derived CDR1 and CDR2 are ENHRY and SYGVKD. This CDR3 spans 12 amino acids. The ends were cut back, 8 bases at V and 7 bases at J, with 12 bases in the middle. CDR3 region: CAIGRGAQPQHF. The CDR3 region has the DNA TGTGCCATCGGGAGGGGTGCCCAGCCCCAGCATTTT.

This clonotype was picked up many times. This chain uses TRBV12-3 or TRBV12-4 with TRBJ1-4; D call uncertain. V was pared by 1 base and J by 6 bases, with 21 bases between. The CDR3 runs 18 residues. CDR3 sequence (DNA): TGTGCCAGCAGTTTAGACCGACCGCGAAATATGGTTTATGAAAAACTGTTTTTT. It specifies CASSLDRPRNMVYEKLFF.

This clonotype has just a few counts. The chain couples TRBV12-3 or TRBV12-4 to TRBJ1-2; maybe TRBD1 (5 bases). CDR3 length: 14 amino acids. V was trimmed by 5 bases and J by 1 base, leaving 11 bases between them. DNA for the CDR3: TGTGCCAGCAGTCCTACGACAGTTAACTATGGCTACACCTTC. Amino acid sequence: CASSPTTVNYGYTF.